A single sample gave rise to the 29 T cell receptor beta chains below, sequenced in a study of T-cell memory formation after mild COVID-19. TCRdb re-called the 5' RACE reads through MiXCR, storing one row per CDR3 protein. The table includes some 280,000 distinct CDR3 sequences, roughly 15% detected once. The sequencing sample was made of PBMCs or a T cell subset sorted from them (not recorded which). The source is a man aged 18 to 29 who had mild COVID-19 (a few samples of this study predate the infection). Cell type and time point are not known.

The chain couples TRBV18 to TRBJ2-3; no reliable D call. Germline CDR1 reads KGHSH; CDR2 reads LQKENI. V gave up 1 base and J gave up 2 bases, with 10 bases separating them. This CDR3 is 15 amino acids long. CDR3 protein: CASSPLSTNTDTQYF. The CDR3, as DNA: TGTGCCAGCTCACCACTCTCGACAAACACAGATACGCAGTATTTT.

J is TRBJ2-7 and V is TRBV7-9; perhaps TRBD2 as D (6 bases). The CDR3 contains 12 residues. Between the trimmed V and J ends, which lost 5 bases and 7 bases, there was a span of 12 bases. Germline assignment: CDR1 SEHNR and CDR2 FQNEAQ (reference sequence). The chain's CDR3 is CASSQAGSEQYF. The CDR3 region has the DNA TGTGCCAGCAGCCAAGCCGGGAGTGAGCAGTACTTC.

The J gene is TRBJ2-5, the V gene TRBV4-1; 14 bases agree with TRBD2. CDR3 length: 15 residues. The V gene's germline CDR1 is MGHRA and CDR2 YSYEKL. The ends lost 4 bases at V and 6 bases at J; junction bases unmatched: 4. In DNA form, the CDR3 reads TGCGCCAGCAGCCCCGGGACTAGCGGGGGACAGACCCAGTACTTC. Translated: CASSPGTSGGQTQYF.

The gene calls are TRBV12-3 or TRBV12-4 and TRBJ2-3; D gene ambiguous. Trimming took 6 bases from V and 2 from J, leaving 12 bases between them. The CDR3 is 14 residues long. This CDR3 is CASSRRAVTDTQYF. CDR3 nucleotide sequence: TGTGCCAGCAGCCGCCGCGCGGTCACAGATACGCAGTATTTT.

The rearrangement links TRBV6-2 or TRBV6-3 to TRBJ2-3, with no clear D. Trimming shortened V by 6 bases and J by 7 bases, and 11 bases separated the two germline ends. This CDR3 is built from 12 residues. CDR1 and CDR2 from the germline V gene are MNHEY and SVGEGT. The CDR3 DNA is TGTGCCAGCAGCCCGCCACAGAATACGCAGTATTTT. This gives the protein CASSPPQNTQYF.

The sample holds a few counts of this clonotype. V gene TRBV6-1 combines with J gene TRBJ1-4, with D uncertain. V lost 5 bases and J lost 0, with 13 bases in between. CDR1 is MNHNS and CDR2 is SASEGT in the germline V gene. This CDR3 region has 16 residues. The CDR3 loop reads CASSYRLIATNEKLFF. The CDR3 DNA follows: TGTGCCAGCAGTTATAGATTGATTGCAACTAATGAAAAACTGTTTTTT.

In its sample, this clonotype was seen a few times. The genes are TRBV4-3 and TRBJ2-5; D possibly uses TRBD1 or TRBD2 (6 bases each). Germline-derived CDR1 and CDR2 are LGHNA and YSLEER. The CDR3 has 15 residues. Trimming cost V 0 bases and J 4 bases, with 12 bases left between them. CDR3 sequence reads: CASSQEKGGGETQYF. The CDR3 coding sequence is TGCGCCAGCAGCCAAGAAAAGGGGGGCGGAGAGACCCAGTACTTC.

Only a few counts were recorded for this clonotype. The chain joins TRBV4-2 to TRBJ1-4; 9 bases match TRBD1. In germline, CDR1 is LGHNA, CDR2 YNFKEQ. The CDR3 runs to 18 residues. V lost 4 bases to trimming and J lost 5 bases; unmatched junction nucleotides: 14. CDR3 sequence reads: CASSPKQGAAASNEKLFF. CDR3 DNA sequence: TGTGCCAGCAGCCCAAAACAGGGGGCGGCGGCTTCCAATGAAAAACTGTTTTTT.

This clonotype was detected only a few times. CDR3 in amino acids: CASSELATTPETQYF. The CDR3 region has the DNA TGTGCCAGCAGTGAACTTGCCACCACCCCGGAGACCCAGTACTTC. The genes are TRBV6-1 and TRBJ2-5; D uncertain. CDR1 is MNHNS, CDR2 SASEGT, per germline. The CDR3 is made up of 15 amino acids. The V end was cut by 2 bases, the J end by 5 bases, with 15 bases between.

The CDR3 loop reads CASSPGTSDEQYF. The CDR3 DNA sequence: TGTGCCAGCTCACCCGGGACTAGCGACGAGCAGTACTTC. The rearrangement links TRBV18 to TRBJ2-7; 10 bases are a match to TRBD2. CDR3 length equals 13 residues. Unmatched junction bases numbered 1, after V lost 3 bases and J lost 5 bases. In germline, CDR1 is KGHSH, CDR2 LQKENI.

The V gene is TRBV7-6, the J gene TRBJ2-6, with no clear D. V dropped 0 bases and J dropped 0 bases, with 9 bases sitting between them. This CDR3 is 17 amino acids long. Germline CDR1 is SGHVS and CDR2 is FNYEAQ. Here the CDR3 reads CASSLAPLISGANVLTF. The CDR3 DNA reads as TGTGCCAGCAGCTTAGCGCCTCTCATCTCTGGGGCCAACGTCCTGACTTTC.

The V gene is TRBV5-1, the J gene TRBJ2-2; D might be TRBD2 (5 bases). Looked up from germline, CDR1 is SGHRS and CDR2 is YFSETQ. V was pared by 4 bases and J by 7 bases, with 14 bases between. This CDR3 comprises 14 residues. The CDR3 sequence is CASSALANDGELFF. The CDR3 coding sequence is TGCGCCAGCAGCGCGCTAGCCAACGACGGGGAGCTGTTTTTT.

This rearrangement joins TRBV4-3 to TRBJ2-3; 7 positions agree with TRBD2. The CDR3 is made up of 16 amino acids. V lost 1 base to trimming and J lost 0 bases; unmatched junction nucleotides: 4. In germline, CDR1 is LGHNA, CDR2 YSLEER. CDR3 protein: CASSQGLAPSTDTQYF. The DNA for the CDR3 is TGCGCCAGCAGCCAAGGACTAGCCCCCAGCACAGATACGCAGTATTTT.

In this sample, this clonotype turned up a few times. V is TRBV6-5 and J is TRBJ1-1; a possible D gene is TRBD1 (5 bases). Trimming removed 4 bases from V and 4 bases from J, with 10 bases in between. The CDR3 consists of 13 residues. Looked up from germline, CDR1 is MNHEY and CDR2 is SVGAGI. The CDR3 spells CASSSRGFTEAFF. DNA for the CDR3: TGTGCCAGCAGTTCGAGGGGCTTCACTGAAGCTTTCTTT.

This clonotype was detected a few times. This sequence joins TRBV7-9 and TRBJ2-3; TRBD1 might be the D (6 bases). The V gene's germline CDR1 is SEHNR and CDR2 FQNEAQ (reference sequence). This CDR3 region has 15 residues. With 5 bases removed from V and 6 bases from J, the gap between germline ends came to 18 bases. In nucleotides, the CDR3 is TGTGCCAGCAGCCCGCGTTCCTGGGGGCGGGATACGCAGTATTTT. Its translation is CASSPRSWGRDTQYF.

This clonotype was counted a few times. The CDR3 bases are TGTGCCAGCAGCGACGGACAGGGGAGGGGAGATACGCAGTATTTT. The encoded protein is CASSDGQGRGDTQYF. This chain joins TRBV11-3 and TRBJ2-3; the match to TRBD1 covers 9 bases. The germline CDR1 and CDR2 sequences are SGHNT and YENEEA. V shed 5 bases and J 5 bases; nucleotides not matched to a gene: 8. The CDR3 has 15 amino acids.

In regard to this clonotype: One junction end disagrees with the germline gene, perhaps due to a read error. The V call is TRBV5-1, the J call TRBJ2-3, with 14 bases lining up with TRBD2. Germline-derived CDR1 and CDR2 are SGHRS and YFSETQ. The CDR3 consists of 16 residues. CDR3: CASSSGTSGGGDTKYF. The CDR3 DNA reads TGCGCCAGCAGCTCCGGGACTAGCGGGGGCGGTGATACGAAGTATTTT.

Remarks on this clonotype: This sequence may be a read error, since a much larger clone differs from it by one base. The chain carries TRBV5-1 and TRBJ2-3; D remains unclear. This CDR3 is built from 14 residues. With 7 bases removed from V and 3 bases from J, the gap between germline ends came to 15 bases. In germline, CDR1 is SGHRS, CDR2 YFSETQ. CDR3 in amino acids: CASGPPEVTDTQYF. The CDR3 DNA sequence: TGCGCCAGCGGCCCCCCCGAGGTGACAGATACGCAGTATTTT.

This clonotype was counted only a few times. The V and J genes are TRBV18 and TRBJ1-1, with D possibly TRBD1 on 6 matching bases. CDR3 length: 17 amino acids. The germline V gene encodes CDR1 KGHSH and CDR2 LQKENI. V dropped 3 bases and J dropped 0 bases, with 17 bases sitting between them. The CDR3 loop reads CASSPNLLDRLNTEAFF. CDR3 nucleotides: TGTGCCAGCTCACCGAATTTACTTGACAGGTTGAACACTGAAGCTTTCTTT.

In DNA, the CDR3 is TGTGCCAGCAGCTACATCGCGGGGGTGACGGATACGCAGTATTTT. Its protein product is CASSYIAGVTDTQYF. The rearrangement links TRBV7-2 to TRBJ2-3, with TRBD2 matching over 7 bases. The CDR3 runs 15 residues. J was trimmed by 6 bases and V by 4 bases; bases with no gene match: 10. Germline values: CDR1 SGHTA, CDR2 FQGNSA. Full variable domain (remainder filled in from reference TRBV7-2 and TRBJ2-3): GAGVSQSPSNKVTEKGKDVELRCDPISGHTALYWYRQSLGQGLEFLIYFQGNSAPDKSGLPSDRFSAERTGGSVSTLTIQRTQQEDSAVYLCASSYIAGVTDTQYFGPGTRLTVL.

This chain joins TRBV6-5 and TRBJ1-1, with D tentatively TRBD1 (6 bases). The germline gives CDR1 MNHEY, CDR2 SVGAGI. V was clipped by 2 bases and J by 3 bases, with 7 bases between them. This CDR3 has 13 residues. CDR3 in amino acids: CASSYGQHTEAFF. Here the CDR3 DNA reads TGTGCCAGCAGTTACGGACAGCACACTGAAGCTTTCTTT.

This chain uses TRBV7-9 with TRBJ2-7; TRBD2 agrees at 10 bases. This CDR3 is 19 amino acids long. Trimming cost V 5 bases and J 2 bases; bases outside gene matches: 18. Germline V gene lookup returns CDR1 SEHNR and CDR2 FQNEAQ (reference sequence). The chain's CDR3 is CASSPRGSGGPGSPYEQYF. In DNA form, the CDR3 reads TGTGCCAGCAGCCCGCGGGGTAGCGGGGGGCCAGGAAGCCCCTACGAGCAGTACTTC.

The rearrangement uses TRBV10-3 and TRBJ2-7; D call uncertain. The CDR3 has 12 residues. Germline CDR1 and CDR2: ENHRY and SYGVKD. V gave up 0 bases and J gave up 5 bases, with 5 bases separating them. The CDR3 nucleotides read TGTGCCATCAGTGAGTCCCCCCACGAGCAGTACTTC. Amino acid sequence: CAISESPHEQYF.

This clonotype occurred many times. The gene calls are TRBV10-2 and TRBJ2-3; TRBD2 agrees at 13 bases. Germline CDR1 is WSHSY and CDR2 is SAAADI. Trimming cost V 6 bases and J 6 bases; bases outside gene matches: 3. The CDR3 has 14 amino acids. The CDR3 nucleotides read TGCGCCAGCAGACTAGCGGGGGGGGCGGATACGCAGTATTTT. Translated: CASRLAGGADTQYF.

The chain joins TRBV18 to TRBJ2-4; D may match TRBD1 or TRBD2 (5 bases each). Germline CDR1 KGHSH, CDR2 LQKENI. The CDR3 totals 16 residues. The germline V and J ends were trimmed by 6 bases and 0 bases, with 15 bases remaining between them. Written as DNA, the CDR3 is TGTGCCAGCTCCCACAACGGGGCTCTAGCCAAAAACATTCAGTACTTC. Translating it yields CASSHNGALAKNIQYF.

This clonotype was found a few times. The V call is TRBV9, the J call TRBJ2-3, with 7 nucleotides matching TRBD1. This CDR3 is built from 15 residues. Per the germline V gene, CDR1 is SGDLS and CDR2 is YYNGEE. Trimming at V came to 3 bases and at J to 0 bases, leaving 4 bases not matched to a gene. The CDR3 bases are TGTGCCAGCAGCGCCGAGGGGGCTAGCACAGATACGCAGTATTTT. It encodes CASSAEGASTDTQYF.

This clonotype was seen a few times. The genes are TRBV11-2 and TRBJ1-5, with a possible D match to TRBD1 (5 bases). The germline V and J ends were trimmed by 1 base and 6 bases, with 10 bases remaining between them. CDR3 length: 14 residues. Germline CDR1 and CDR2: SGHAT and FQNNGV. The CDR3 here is CASSLGRAGQPQHF. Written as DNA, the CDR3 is TGTGCCAGCAGCTTAGGCAGGGCGGGTCAGCCCCAGCATTTT.

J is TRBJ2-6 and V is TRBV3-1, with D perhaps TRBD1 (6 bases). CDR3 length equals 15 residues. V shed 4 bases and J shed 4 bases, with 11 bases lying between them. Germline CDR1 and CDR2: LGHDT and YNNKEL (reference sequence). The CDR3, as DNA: TGTGCCAGCAGCCGGACAGTCGCCGGGGCCAACGTCCTGACTTTC. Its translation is CASSRTVAGANVLTF.

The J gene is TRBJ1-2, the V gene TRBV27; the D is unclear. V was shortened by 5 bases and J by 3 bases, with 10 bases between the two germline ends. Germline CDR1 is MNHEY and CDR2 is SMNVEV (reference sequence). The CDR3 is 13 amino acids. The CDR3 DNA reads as TGTGCCAGCAGTCCACAGAGCTACTATGGCTACACCTTC. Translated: CASSPQSYYGYTF.